This is a list of T cell receptor beta chains from one sample in a study of T cell changes during pregnancy in multiple sclerosis. Assay: immunoSEQ multiplex PCR; the TCRdb copy retains only in-frame clones and omits some. The sample lists tens of thousands of clones, 90% to 95% occurring once. This specimen consisted of CD4+ T cells from peripheral blood mononuclear cells, obtained in the second trimester of pregnancy. These receptor sequences come from a female donor with multiple sclerosis, enrolled in a pregnancy study. The CDR3 runs from the conserved cysteine through the conserved F or W. The D gene is left open where the match is weak. Clone size is given for some rows only: seen once, a few or many times, or a class if the clone is expanded.

TRBJ2-4 | . | TRBD1 | TRBV5-4 | CASSSTDRGAKNIQYF | TGTGCCAGCAGCTCGACCGACAGGGGGGCCAAAAACATTCAGTACTTC
TRBJ1-3 | . | . | TRBV7-6 | CASSPRHASSGNTIYF | TGTGCCAGCAGCCCGCGTCACGCTAGCTCTGGAAACACCATATATTTT
TRBJ2-7 | . | TRBD1 | TRBV28 | CASKERTGHYEQYF | TGTGCCAGCAAAGAGAGGACAGGACACTACGAGCAGTACTTC
TRBJ2-7 | . | TRBD2 | TRBV5-1 | CASSVTSGRDEQYF | TGCGCCAGCAGCGTGACTAGCGGGAGAGACGAGCAGTACTTC
TRBJ2-1 | . | TRBD1 | TRBV10-3 | CASRSGTGHNEQFF | TGTGCCAGCAGGTCCGGGACAGGGCACAATGAGCAGTTCTTC
TRBJ2-2 | . | . | TRBV29-1 | CSVPIQGGTGELFF | TGCAGCGTTCCTATCCAGGGCGGAACCGGGGAGCTGTTTTTT
TRBJ2-1 | . | TRBD1 | TRBV6-5 | CASREDRQGDNEQFF | TGTGCCAGCAGAGAGGACAGACAGGGTGACAATGAGCAGTTCTTC
TRBJ2-3 | once | TRBD2 | TRBV9 | CASSVGDSGSTQYF | TGTGCCAGCAGCGTAGGGGATAGCGGGAGTACGCAGTATTTT
TRBJ2-3 | . | . | TRBV7-3 | CASSLRAGAPDTQYF | TGTGCCAGCAGCTTAAGGGCGGGGGCGCCAGATACGCAGTATTTT
TRBJ2-1 | . | . | TRBV18 | CASSPIRENEQFF | TGTGCCAGCTCACCAATCAGGGAAAATGAGCAGTTCTTC
TRBJ2-6 | . | . | TRBV28 | CASRSGVGGANVLTF | TGTGCCAGCAGATCAGGGGTCGGCGGGGCCAACGTCCTGACTTTC
TRBJ1-1 | once | TRBD1 | TRBV7-8 | CASSKTGGGSEAFF | TGTGCCAGCAGCAAAACAGGGGGCGGAAGTGAAGCTTTCTTT
TRBJ2-5 | few | . | TRBV7-3 | CASSLQGQEYETQYF | TGTGCCAGCAGCTTACAGGGACAAGAATACGAGACCCAGTACTTC
TRBJ2-3 | . | TRBD1 | TRBV9 | CASSVEQGKTDTQYF | TGTGCCAGCAGCGTAGAACAGGGGAAGACAGATACGCAGTATTTT
TRBJ1-1 | . | TRBD1 | TRBV27 | CASSPLQGVFVAFF | TGTGCCAGCAGCCCTCTTCAGGGGGTCTTTGTAGCTTTCTTT
TRBJ1-4 | . | TRBD1 | TRBV18 | CASSPQGQGRGSNEKLFF | TGTGCCAGCTCACCACAGGGACAGGGGCGCGGAAGTAATGAAAAACTGTTTTTT
TRBJ2-1 | once | TRBD2 | TRBV7-2 | CASSSSGGAFNEQFF | TGTGCCAGCAGCTCTAGCGGGGGGGCCTTCAATGAGCAGTTCTTC
TRBJ1-1 | . | . | TRBV30 | CAWTGVNTEAFF | TGTGCCTGGACAGGGGTGAACACTGAAGCTTTCTTT
TRBJ2-3 | . | . | TRBV10-3 | CAIRPNSERGTDTQYF | TGTGCCATCAGGCCAAACTCAGAGCGGGGCACAGATACGCAGTATTTT
TRBJ2-3 | . | TRBD1 | TRBV27 | CASSLSWTGRRTDTQYF | TGTGCCAGCAGTTTATCTTGGACAGGGAGAAGGACAGATACGCAGTATTTT
TRBJ2-7 | . | . | TRBV7-6 | CASSLEDLSSEQYF | TGTGCCAGCAGCTTAGAGGACTTATCTTCCGAGCAGTACTTC
TRBJ2-3 | . | . | TRBV5-4 | CASRSEAFADTQYF | TGTGCCAGTAGATCCGAGGCATTTGCAGATACGCAGTATTTT
TRBJ2-2 | . | . | TRBV6-1 | CASSGGRANTGELFF | TGTGCCAGCAGTGGAGGGCGTGCGAACACCGGGGAGCTGTTTTTT
TRBJ1-1 | . | . | TRBV7-2 | CASSLALGGTTEAFF | TGTGCCAGCAGCTTAGCCCTGGGGGGTACCACTGAAGCTTTCTTT
TRBJ1-3 | few | . | TRBV30 | CACRESGNTIYF | TGTGCCTGCCGGGAGTCTGGAAACACCATATATTTT
TRBJ2-7 | . | TRBD1 | TRBV6-1 | CASRRDSLGEQYF | TGTGCCAGCAGACGGGACAGCTTGGGTGAGCAGTACTTC
TRBJ2-7 | . | TRBD2 | TRBV2 | CASSGGGWSEQYF | TGTGCCAGCAGTGGGGGGGGTTGGTCCGAGCAGTACTTC
TRBJ1-5 | . | . | TRBV15 | CATSRVTGRGGQPQHF | TGTGCCACCAGCAGAGTAACCGGGCGGGGAGGGCAGCCCCAGCATTTT
TRBJ1-1 | . | . | TRBV18 | CASSPLPRQLNTEAFF | TGTGCCAGCTCACCATTACCCAGGCAGCTAAACACTGAAGCTTTCTTT
TRBJ1-2 | . | . | TRBV19 | CATAGTSPYYGYTF | TGTGCCACCGCCGGGACTTCCCCGTACTATGGCTACACCTTC
TRBJ1-4 | . | . | TRBV28 | CASSRPWGDEKLFF | TGTGCCAGCAGTCGACCTTGGGGGGATGAAAAACTGTTTTTT
TRBJ1-2 | . | TRBD1 | TRBV2 | CASKGQGNGYTF | TGTGCCAGCAAGGGACAGGGAAATGGCTACACCTTC
TRBJ1-1 | . | . | TRBV5-8 | CASSRGLAGTEAFF | TGTGCCAGCAGCAGGGGACTGGCGGGCACTGAAGCTTTCTTT
TRBJ1-2 | . | TRBD1 | TRBV6-5 | CASSLNRDRGLDGYTF | TGTGCCAGCAGTTTAAACCGGGACAGGGGTTTGGATGGCTACACCTTC
TRBJ1-4 | few | . | TRBV30 | CAWSVHTTNEKLFF | TGTGCCTGGAGTGTGCACACAACTAATGAAAAACTGTTTTTT
TRBJ2-3 | . | . | TRBV9 | CASSVGAGGTDTQYF | TGTGCCAGCAGCGTAGGGGCAGGGGGCACAGATACGCAGTATTTT
TRBJ1-5 | . | . | TRBV9 | CASSVRQVDQPQHF | TGTGCCAGCAGCGTGAGACAAGTTGATCAGCCCCAGCATTTT
TRBJ2-1 | . | TRBD2 | TRBV7-3 | CASSFSSGSSYNEQFF | TGTGCCAGCAGCTTTTCGAGCGGGAGCTCCTACAATGAGCAGTTCTTC
TRBJ2-7 | . | TRBD1 | TRBV18 | CASSPKNRGEQYF | TGTGCCAGCTCACCCAAGAACAGGGGCGAGCAGTACTTC
TRBJ2-5 | once | . | TRBV7-6 | CASSLREETQYF | TGTGCCAGCAGCTTGAGGGAAGAGACCCAGTACTTC
TRBJ2-5 | . | TRBD2 | TRBV6-6 | CASSRLATETQYF | TGTGCCAGCAGCCGACTAGCGACCGAGACCCAGTACTTC
TRBJ1-3 | . | . | TRBV9 | CASSVAGNSGNTIYF | TGTGCCAGCAGCGTAGCAGGCAACTCTGGAAACACCATATATTTT
TRBJ1-6 | . | . | TRBV30 | CAWSGQKNNSPLHF | TGTGCCTGGAGTGGGCAGAAGAATAATTCACCCCTCCACTTT
TRBJ2-7 | . | . | TRBV5-1 | CASSLPENEQYF | TGCGCCAGCAGCCTCCCCGAGAACGAGCAGTACTTC
TRBJ2-7 | . | . | TRBV6-1 | CASSVDDSISYEQYF | TGTGCCAGCAGTGTAGATGACAGCATCTCCTACGAGCAGTACTTC
TRBJ1-2 | . | . | TRBV6-1 | CASSETRRGGGYTF | TGTGCCAGCAGTGAGACACGGAGGGGAGGTGGCTACACCTTC
TRBJ2-7 | . | . | TRBV6-5 | CASSLTQGIGGSEQYF | TGTGCCAGCAGTTTGACACAGGGAATAGGTGGGAGTGAGCAGTACTTC
TRBJ2-3 | . | TRBD2 | TRBV7-3 | CASSPYGGGATDTQYF | TGTGCCAGCAGCCCCTATGGCGGGGGGGCCACAGATACGCAGTATTTT
TRBJ1-4 | . | . | TRBV15 | CATSRDWGREEKLFF | TGTGCCACCAGCAGAGATTGGGGGAGGGAGGAAAAACTGTTTTTT
TRBJ2-1 | . | TRBD1 | TRBV27 | CASSPRQGRGNEQFF | TGTGCCAGCAGTCCCCGACAGGGAAGGGGCAATGAGCAGTTCTTC
TRBJ1-5 | . | TRBD1 | TRBV11-2 | CASSSTGGVQPQHF | TGTGCCAGCAGTTCGACAGGGGGCGTACAGCCCCAGCATTTT
TRBJ2-5 | . | . | TRBV10-2 | CASSDRGAETQYF | TGCGCCAGCAGTGATCGGGGGGCAGAGACTCAGTACTTC
TRBJ1-2 | . | . | TRBV29-1 | CSVRNSGSYGYTF | TGCAGCGTCCGAAACAGTGGGAGCTATGGCTACACCTTC